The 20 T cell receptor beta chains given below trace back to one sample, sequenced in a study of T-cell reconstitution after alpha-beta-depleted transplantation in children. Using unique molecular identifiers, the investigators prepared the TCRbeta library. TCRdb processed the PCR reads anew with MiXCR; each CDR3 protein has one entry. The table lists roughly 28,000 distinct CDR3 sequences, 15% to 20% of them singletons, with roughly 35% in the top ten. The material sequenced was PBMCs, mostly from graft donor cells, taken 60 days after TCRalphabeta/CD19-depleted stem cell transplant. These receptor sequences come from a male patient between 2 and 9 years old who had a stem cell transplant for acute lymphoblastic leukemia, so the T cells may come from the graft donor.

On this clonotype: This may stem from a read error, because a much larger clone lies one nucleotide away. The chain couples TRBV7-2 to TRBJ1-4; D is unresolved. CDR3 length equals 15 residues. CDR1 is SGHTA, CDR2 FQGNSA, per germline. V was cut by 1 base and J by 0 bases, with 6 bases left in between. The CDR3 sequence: CASSLDVTTNEKLFF. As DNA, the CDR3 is TGTGCCAGCAGCTTAGACGTGACAACTAATGAAAAACTGTTTTTT.

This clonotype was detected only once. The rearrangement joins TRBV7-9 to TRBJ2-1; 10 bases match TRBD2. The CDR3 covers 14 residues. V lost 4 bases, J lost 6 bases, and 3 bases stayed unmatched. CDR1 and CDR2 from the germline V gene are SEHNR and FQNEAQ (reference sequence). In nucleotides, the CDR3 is TGTGCCAGCAGCTCTAGCGGGGGAGGCAATGAGCAGTTCTTC. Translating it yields CASSSSGGGNEQFF.

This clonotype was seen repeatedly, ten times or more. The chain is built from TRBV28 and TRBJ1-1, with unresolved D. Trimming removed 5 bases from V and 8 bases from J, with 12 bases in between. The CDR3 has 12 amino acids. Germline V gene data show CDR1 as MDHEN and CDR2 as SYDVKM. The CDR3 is CASSQLALEAFF. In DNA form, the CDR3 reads TGTGCCAGCAGTCAACTAGCCCTAGAAGCTTTCTTT.

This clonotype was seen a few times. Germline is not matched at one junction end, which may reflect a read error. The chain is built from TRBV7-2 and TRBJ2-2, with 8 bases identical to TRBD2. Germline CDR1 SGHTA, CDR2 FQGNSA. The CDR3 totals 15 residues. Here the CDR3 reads CASSVLAGSTGELVF. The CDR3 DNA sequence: TGTGCCAGCAGCGTATTAGCGGGGAGCACCGGGGAGCTGGTTTTT.

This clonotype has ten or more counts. CDR3 coding DNA: TGCAGTGCTAGATCTCTCGGCTCGGGTCCCCTCCACTTT. Encoded protein: CSARSLGSGPLHF. The V and J genes are TRBV20-1 and TRBJ1-6; D not certain. Germline-derived CDR1 and CDR2 are DFQATT and SNEGSKA (reference sequence). With 2 bases removed from V and 13 bases from J, the gap between germline ends came to 15 bases. The CDR3 contains 13 residues.

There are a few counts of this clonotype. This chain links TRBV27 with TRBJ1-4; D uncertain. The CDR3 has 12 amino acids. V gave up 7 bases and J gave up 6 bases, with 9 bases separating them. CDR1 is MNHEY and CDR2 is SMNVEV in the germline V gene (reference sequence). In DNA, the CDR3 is TGTGCCAGCATGGGGTCTGATGAAAAACTGTTTTTT. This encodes CASMGSDEKLFF.

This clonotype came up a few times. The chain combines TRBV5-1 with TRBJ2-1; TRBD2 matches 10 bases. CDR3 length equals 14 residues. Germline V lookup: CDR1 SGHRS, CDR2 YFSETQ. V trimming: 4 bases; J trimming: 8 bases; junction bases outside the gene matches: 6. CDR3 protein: CASSRSGGADEQFF. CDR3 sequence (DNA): TGCGCCAGCAGCCGAAGCGGGGGGGCGGATGAGCAGTTCTTC.

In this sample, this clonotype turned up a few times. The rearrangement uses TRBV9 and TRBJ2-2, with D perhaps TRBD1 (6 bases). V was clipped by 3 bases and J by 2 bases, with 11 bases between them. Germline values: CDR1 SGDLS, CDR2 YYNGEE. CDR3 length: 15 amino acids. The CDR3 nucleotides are TGTGCCAGCAGCGGCCGGGACACAAACACCGGGGAGCTGTTTTTT. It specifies CASSGRDTNTGELFF.

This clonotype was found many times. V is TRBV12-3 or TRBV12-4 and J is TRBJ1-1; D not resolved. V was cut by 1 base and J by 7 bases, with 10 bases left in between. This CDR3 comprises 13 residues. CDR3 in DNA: TGTGCCAGCAGTTTAGGTTATGGTTATGAAGCTTTCTTT. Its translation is CASSLGYGYEAFF.

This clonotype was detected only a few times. The CDR3 bases are TGTGCCACCAGCAGAGAGTTGGGCCATACAGATACGCAGTATTTT. Its protein is CATSRELGHTDTQYF. V is TRBV15 and J is TRBJ2-3; no clear D gene. The CDR3 totals 15 residues. The V end lost 0 bases, the J end lost 3 bases, and 10 bases lay between the germline ends. Germline CDR1 LNHNV, CDR2 YYDKDF (reference sequence).

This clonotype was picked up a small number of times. For the CDR3, the DNA is TGCAGTGCTAGAGCAAGGGGCGTCAGGGGGGATGAGCAGTTCTTC. Its protein is CSARARGVRGDEQFF. The V call is TRBV20-1, the J call TRBJ2-1, with a possible D match to TRBD1 (7 bases). Trimming cost V 1 base and J 8 bases, with 18 bases left between them. The CDR3 covers 15 residues. Germline CDR1 and CDR2: DFQATT and SNEGSKA (reference sequence).

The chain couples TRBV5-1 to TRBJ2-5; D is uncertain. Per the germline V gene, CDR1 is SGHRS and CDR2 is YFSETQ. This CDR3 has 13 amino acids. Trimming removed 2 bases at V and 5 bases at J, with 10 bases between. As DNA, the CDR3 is TGCGCCAGCAGCTTTCAAGGGCTGGAGACCCAGTACTTC. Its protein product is CASSFQGLETQYF.

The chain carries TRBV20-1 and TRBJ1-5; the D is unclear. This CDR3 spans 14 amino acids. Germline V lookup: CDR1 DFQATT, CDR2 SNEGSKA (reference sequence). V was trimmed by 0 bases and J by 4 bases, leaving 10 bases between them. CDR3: CSARDVGRNQPQHF. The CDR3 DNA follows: TGCAGTGCTAGAGATGTTGGGAGAAATCAGCCCCAGCATTTT.

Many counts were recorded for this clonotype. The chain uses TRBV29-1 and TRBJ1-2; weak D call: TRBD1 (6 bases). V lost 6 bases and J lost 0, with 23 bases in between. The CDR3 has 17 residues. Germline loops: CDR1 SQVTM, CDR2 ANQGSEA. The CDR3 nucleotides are TGCAGCGTCCAGAAAGGGGCAGGGGTGGGAGCTAACTATGGCTACACCTTC. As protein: CSVQKGAGVGANYGYTF.

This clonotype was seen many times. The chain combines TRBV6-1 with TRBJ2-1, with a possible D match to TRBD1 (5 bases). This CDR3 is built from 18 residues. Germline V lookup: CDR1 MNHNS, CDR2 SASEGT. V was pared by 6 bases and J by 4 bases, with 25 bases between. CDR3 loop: CASSQTSWTSGHYNEQFF. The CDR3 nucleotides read TGTGCCAGCAGCCAAACCAGCTGGACGTCAGGACATTACAATGAGCAGTTCTTC.

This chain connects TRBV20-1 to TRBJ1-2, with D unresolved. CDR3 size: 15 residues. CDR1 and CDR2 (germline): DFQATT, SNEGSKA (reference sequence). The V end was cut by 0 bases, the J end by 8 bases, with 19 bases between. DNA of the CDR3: TGCAGTGCTAGAGATGTTCGGGGAGGAGGGTCAGGCTACACCTTC. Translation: CSARDVRGGGSGYTF.

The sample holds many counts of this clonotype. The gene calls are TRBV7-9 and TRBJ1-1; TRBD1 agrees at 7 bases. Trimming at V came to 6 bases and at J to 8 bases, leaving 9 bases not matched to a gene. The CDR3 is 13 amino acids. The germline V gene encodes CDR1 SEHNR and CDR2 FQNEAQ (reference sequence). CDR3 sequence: CASRWTRQGEAFF. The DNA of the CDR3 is TGTGCCAGCAGGTGGACGCGACAGGGCGAAGCTTTCTTT.

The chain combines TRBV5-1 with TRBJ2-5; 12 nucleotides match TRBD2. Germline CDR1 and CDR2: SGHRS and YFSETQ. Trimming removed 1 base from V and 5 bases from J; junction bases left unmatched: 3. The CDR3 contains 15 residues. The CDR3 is CASSLLAGGLETQYF. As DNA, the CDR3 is TGCGCCAGCAGCTTGCTAGCGGGGGGGTTGGAGACCCAGTACTTC.

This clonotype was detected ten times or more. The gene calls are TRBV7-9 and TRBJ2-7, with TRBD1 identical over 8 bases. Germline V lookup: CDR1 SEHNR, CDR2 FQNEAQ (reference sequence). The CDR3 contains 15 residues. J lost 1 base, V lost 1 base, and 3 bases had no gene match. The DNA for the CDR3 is TGTGCCAGCAGCTTAGGGACAGGGAAATCCTACGAGCAGTACTTC. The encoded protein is CASSLGTGKSYEQYF.

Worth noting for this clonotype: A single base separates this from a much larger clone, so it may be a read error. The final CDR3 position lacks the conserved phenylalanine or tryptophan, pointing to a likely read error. CDR3 sequence reads: CASSQGPDTQYS. The CDR3 DNA sequence: TGCGCCAGCAGCCAAGGGCCAGATACGCAGTATTCT. The chain combines TRBV4-3 with TRBJ2-3; D not resolved. There are 12 residues in the CDR3. V was cut by 1 base and J by 4 bases, with 3 bases left in between. Germline V CDR1 and CDR2: LGHNA, YSLEER.